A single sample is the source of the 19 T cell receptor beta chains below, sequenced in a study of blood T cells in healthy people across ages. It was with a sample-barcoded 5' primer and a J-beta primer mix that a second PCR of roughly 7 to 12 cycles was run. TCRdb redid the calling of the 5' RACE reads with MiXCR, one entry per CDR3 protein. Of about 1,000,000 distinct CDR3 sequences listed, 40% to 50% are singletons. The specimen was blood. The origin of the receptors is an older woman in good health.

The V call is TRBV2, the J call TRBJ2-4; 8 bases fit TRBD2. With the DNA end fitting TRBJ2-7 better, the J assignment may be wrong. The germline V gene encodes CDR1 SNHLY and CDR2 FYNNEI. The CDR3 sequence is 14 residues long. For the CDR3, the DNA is TGTGCCAGCAGTGGCCAAGCGGGAGCCTACGAGCAGTACTTC. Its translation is CASSGQAGAYEQYF.

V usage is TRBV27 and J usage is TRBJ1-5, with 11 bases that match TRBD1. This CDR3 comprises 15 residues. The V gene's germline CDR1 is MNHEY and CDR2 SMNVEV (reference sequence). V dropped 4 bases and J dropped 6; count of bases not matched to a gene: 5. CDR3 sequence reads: CASSSRTGGVQPQHF. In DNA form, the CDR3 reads TGTGCCAGCAGTTCCCGGACAGGGGGCGTTCAGCCCCAGCATTTT.

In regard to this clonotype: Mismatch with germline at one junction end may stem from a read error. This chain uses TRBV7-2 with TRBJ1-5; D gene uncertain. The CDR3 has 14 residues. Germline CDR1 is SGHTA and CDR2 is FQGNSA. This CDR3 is CANSRVAPEAPQHF. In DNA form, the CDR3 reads TGTGCCAACAGCCGTGTGGCCCCAGAGGCGCCCCAGCATTTT.

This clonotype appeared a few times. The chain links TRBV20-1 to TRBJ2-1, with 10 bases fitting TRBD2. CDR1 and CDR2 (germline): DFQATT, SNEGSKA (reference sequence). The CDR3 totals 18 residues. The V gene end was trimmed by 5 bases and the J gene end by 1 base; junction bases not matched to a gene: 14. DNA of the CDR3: TGCAGTGCTCAACTAGCATGGGGTAGCGGGAGGTCCTACAATGAGCAGTTCTTC. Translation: CSAQLAWGSGRSYNEQFF.

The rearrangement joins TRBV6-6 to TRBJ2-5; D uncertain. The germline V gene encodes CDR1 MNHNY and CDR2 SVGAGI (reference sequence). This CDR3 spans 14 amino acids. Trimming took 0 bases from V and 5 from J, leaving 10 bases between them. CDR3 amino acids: CASSYSWFSETQYF. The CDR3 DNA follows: TGTGCCAGCAGTTACTCTTGGTTCAGCGAGACCCAGTACTTC.

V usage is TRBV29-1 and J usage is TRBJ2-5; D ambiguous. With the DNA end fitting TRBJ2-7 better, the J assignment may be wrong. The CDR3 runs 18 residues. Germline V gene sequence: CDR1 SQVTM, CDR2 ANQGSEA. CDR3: CSVEMVVGGTEATYEQYF. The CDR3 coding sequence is TGCAGCGTTGAAATGGTCGTTGGCGGAACAGAAGCCACCTACGAGCAGTACTTC.

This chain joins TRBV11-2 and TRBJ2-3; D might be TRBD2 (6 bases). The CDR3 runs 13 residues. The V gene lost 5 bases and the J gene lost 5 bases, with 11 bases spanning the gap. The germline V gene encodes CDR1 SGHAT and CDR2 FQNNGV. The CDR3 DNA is TGTGCCAGCAGCGGAGGAGGGCGAGATACGCAGTATTTT. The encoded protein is CASSGGGRDTQYF.

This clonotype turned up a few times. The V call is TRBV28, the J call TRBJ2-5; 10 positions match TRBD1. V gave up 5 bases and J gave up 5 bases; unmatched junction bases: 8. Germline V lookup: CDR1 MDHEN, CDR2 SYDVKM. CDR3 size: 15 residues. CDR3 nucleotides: TGTGCCAGCAGTGTCCCGGGACAGGGGATGGAGACCCAGTACTTC. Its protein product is CASSVPGQGMETQYF.

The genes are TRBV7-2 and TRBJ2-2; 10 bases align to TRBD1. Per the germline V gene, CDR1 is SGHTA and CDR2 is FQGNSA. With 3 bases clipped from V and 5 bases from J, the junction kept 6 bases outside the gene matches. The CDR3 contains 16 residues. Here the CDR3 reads CASSFPGTGVTGELFF. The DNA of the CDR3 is TGTGCCAGCAGCTTCCCCGGGACAGGGGTTACCGGGGAGCTGTTTTTT.

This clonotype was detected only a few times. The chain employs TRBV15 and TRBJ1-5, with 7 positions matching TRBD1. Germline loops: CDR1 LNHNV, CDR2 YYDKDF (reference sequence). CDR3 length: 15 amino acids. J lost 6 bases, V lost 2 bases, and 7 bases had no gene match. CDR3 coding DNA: TGTGCCACCAGCAGAACGACAGGGAATGGTCAGCCCCAGCATTTT. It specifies CATSRTTGNGQPQHF.

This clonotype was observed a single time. The CDR3 loop reads CASSPEDRGREQYF. DNA for the CDR3: TGTGCCAGCAGTCCCGAGGACAGGGGACGCGAGCAGTACTTC. The chain couples TRBV28 to TRBJ2-4; 9 bases are shared with TRBD1. The J call may be in error: the DNA end matches TRBJ2-7 better. CDR3 size: 14 residues. Germline CDR1 reads MDHEN; CDR2 reads SYDVKM.

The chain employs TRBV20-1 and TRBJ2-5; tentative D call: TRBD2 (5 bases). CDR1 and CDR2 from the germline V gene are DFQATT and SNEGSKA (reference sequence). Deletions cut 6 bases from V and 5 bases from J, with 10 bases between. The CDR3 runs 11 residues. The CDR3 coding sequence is TGCAGTGCAGGAGGTTTTGAGACCCAGTACTTC. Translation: CSAGGFETQYF.

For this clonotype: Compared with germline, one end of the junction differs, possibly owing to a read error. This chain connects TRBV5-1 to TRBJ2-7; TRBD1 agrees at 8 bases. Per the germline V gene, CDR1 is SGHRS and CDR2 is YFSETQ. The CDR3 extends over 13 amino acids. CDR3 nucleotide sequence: TGCGTCAGCACGACAGGACAGGGATTCGAGCAGTACTTC. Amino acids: CVSTTGQGFEQYF.

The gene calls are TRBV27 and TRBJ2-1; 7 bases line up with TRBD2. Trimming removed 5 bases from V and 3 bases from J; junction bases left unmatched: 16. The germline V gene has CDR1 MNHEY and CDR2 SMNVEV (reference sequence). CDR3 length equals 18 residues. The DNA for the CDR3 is TGTGCCAGCAGTCCGCTGGGCGGGAGAGACTCCCTCTACAATGAGCAGTTCTTC. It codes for CASSPLGGRDSLYNEQFF.

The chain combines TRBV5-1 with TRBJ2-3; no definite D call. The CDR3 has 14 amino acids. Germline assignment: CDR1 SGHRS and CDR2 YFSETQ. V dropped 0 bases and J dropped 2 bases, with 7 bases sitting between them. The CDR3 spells CASSLVQITDTQYF. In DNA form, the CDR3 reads TGCGCCAGCAGCTTGGTGCAGATCACAGATACGCAGTATTTT.

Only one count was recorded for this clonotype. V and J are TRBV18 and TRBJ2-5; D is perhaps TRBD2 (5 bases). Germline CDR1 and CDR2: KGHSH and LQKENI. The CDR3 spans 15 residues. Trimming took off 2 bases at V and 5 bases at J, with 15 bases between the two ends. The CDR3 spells CASSPTRVAIETQYF. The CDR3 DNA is TGTGCCAGCTCACCAACGAGGGTGGCTATCGAGACCCAGTACTTC. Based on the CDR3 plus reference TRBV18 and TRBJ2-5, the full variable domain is NAGVMQNPRHLVRRRGQEARLRCSPMKGHSHVYWYRQLPEEGLKFMVYLQKENIIDESGMPKERFSAEFPKEGPSILRIQQVVRGDSAAYFCASSPTRVAIETQYFGPGTRLLVL.

The CDR3 loop reads CASSDEPFTDTQYF. CDR3 nucleotides: TGTGCCAGCAGTGATGAGCCCTTCACAGATACGCAGTATTTT. V is TRBV6-4 and J is TRBJ2-3, with D unclear. This CDR3 spans 14 amino acids. Trimming removed 3 bases from V and 2 bases from J, with 9 bases in between. The germline V gene encodes CDR1 MRHNA and CDR2 SNTAGT.

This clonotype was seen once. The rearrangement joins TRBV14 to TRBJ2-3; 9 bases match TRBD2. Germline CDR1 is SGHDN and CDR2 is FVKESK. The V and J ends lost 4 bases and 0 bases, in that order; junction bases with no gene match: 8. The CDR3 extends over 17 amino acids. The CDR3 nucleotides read TGTGCCAGCAGCCTGTCTGGCGGGAGGGCAAGCACAGATACGCAGTATTTT. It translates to CASSLSGGRASTDTQYF.

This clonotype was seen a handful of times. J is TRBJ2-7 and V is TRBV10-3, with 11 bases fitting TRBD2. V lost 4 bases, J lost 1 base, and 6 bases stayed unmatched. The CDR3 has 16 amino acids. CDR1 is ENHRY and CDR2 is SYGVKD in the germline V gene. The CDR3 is CAISGGTSGPSYEQYF. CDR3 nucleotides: TGTGCCATCAGTGGGGGGACTAGCGGACCATCCTACGAGCAGTACTTC.